The TCR beta chain described here comes from a study of shared clonotypes between healthy human individuals. Study conclusions and caveats: Though the depth was large, rarefaction showed that sorted-subset sequencing was incomplete. In contrast to clonotypes shared by all four donors, non-shared clonotypes had lower generation probabilities.

The test was conducted at deep level. Original processing methods: ImmunoSEQ output held junction-only sequences without quality scores, so filtering differed. Generated by immunoSEQ multiplex PCR, the TCRdb table keeps only in-frame clones and is missing some. The V and J calls and clone size were taken over from that table, and D and trimming were inferred from the DNA. Here the sample spans over 2 million clones, less than 95% being singletons. As to this clone: Its antigen is unidentified.

The trim removed 4 bases at V and 4 bases at J, leaving 7 bases unmatched. This CDR3 is 17 amino acids long. In germline, CDR1 is SGHDN, CDR2 FVKESK. Naivety among CD8 cells was defined by CD45RO negativity and positive CCR7 selection, thereby excluding terminally differentiated effector memory CD45RA+ cells. V usage is TRBV14 and J usage is TRBJ2-2; TRBD1 matches at 12 bases. What was sequenced was naive CD8+ T cells sorted from blood. The source is a man younger than 35 in good health. The CDR3 spells CASSRRDRGPGTGELFF. As DNA, the CDR3 is TGTGCCAGCAGCCGCCGGGACAGGGGGCCCGGCACCGGGGAGCTGTTTTTT.